This T cell receptor (beta chain) derives from a study of T cell responses to AZD1222 COVID-19 vaccine. This clone was found once. Its antigen remains unidentified. The CDR3 consists of 14 residues. The germline V gene has CDR1 MDHEN and CDR2 SYDVKM. Losses at the gene ends were 4 bases for V and 4 bases for J; bases not matched to a gene: 5. Clones were read by immunoSEQ multiplex PCR, and TCRdb kept only the in-frame ones, dropping some. The data show roughly 150,000 clones, around 89% seen once. Study-wide findings and caveats: The reported proportion of spike-specific TCRs targeting unmutated variant regions was nearly half. Spike-specific TCR repertoires showed rising breadth and depth after two AZD1222 doses.

The rearrangement links TRBV28 to TRBJ1-1; 8 nucleotides agree with TRBD1. The sequences come from peripheral blood, collected on day 0 of AZD1222 vaccination. This receptor was taken from an adult in good health. CDR3 amino acids: CASSSGGLVTEAFF. In DNA form, the CDR3 reads TGTGCCAGCAGTTCAGGGGGCCTAGTCACTGAAGCTTTCTTT.